This T cell receptor beta chain derives from a study of blood T cell repertoires in COVID-19. Whole-study context: The origin of the acute and convalescent COVID-19 samples was the United States, Italy and Spain. From T cells, B-cell-depleted T cells, or PBMCs came the material, which was cDNA or gDNA.

The data were produced by immunoSEQ multiplex PCR, yet TCRdb's version contains in-frame clones alone and is incomplete. The sample gives 150,000 to 200,000 clones, 80% to 95% of which show up once; around 2% is in the top ten. Germline CDR1 reads SNHLY; CDR2 reads FYNNEI. The J segment lost 5 bases and the V segment lost 4 bases, leaving 8 bases of the junction unmatched. The CDR3 has 15 residues. Sequencing used peripheral blood. This receptor was identified in an older woman with COVID-19, enrolled during active disease. V and J are TRBV2 and TRBJ2-7, with 10 bases fitting TRBD1. CDR3 loop: CASSAFLTGGDEQYF. As DNA, the CDR3 is TGTGCCAGCAGTGCTTTCTTGACAGGGGGCGACGAGCAGTACTTC. Full variable domain (rest looked up from reference TRBV2 and TRBJ2-7): EPEVTQTPSHQVTQMGQEVILRCVPISNHLYFYWYRQILGQKVEFLVSFYNNEISEKSEIFDDQFSVERPDGSNFTLKIRSTKLEDSAMYFCASSAFLTGGDEQYFGPGTRLTVT.